This is a list of T cell receptor beta chains from one sample in a study of control samples from healthy donors and cancer patients. Assay: immunoSEQ multiplex PCR; the TCRdb copy retains only in-frame clones and omits some. The sample consists of 95,000 to 120,000 clones, about 80% of them appearing once. The sample was blood. All receptors derive from a man aged 18 to 29 in good health. CDR3s include the opening cysteine and the closing phenylalanine or tryptophan. D genes are given only for firm matches.

cdr3_length,v_call,j_call,d_call,cdr3_aa,cdr3_nt
18,TRBV28,TRBJ2-3,.,CASSLLSLGRKNTDTQYF,TGTGCCAGCAGTTTGCTCTCCTTGGGACGGAAAAACACAGATACGCAGTATTTT
19,TRBV18,TRBJ2-7,TRBD2,CASSPGPGGAIAGGREQYF,TGTGCCAGCTCACCCGGCCCAGGGGGCGCGATAGCGGGGGGGCGCGAGCAGTACTTC
11,TRBV12-3/TRBV12-4,TRBJ1-2,.,CASSFPGGYTF,TGTGCCAGCAGTTTCCCGGGTGGCTACACCTTC
19,TRBV7-3,TRBJ1-3,.,CASSLRTIQLRSSGNTIYF,TGTGCCAGCAGCTTACGGACTATCCAACTGCGGAGCTCTGGAAACACCATATATTTT
15,TRBV27,TRBJ1-6,TRBD1,CASSLRQGLASPLHF,TGTGCCAGCAGTTTACGACAGGGATTGGCTTCACCCCTCCACTTT
18,TRBV2,TRBJ2-2,.,CASSDPDRWGADTGELFF,TGTGCCAGCAGTGATCCTGACAGGTGGGGCGCTGACACCGGGGAGCTGTTTTTT
17,TRBV6-1,TRBJ1-6,.,CASSELTSGSYNSPLHF,TGTGCCAGCAGTGAACTAACCTCAGGATCCTATAATTCACCCCTCCACTTT
14,TRBV24-1,TRBJ1-2,.,CATSEGDRISGYTF,TGTGCCACCAGTGAGGGTGACAGAATTTCGGGCTACACCTTC
18,TRBV7-2,TRBJ1-3,TRBD1,CASSPHYPTGGSGNTIYF,TGTGCCAGCAGCCCCCATTACCCGACAGGGGGATCCGGAAACACCATATATTTT
17,TRBV7-8,TRBJ2-5,.,CASSLAPGGPGRETQYF,TGTGCCAGCAGCTTAGCGCCGGGTGGTCCAGGGAGGGAGACCCAGTACTTC
12,TRBV6-2/TRBV6-3,TRBJ2-7,.,CASSYEVYEQYF,TGTGCCAGCAGTTACGAGGTCTACGAGCAGTACTTC
13,TRBV6-4,TRBJ2-3,.,CASRLTFTDTQYF,TGTGCCAGCAGACTGACTTTCACAGATACGCAGTATTTT
15,TRBV5-4,TRBJ1-2,TRBD1,CASSPGTGGDYGYTF,TGTGCCAGCAGCCCGGGGACAGGGGGAGACTATGGCTACACCTTC
16,TRBV1,TRBJ1-3,.,CTSSQNTNHSGNTIYF,TGCACCAGCAGCCAGAACACAAACCACTCTGGAAACACCATATATTTT
15,TRBV7-6,TRBJ1-5,.,CASSLVPGTNQPQHF,TGTGCCAGCAGCTTAGTTCCAGGAACCAATCAGCCCCAGCATTTT
15,TRBV5-1,TRBJ2-1,.,CASSFWDPKYNEQFF,TGCGCCAGCAGCTTCTGGGACCCGAAGTACAATGAGCAGTTCTTC